This TCR beta chain is drawn from a study of post-analysis software for immune sequencing data. Across the study: Multiple sclerosis in the patients followed relapsing-remitting, secondary progressive and progressive-relapsing courses.

Note on this clonotype: Its antigen is as yet unknown.

CDR1 is MGHDK and CDR2 is SYGVNS in the germline V gene. The CDR3 is 13 residues long. Trimming cost V 6 bases and J 5 bases, with 13 bases left between them. Findings and limits, study-wide: TRBV5-6, TRBV5-1 and TRBV20-1 belonged to a set of roughly 5 TRBV segments that were more frequent in patients than controls.

Included in the TCR beta cDNA libraries were unique molecular identifiers. TCRdb re-called the PCR reads with MiXCR, one entry per CDR3 protein. Among hundreds of thousands of distinct CDR3 sequences listed, 25% to 30% were seen once. The sequencing input was blood. This sequence was found in a girl between 10 and 17 years old with multiple sclerosis. The genes are TRBV25-1 and TRBJ1-2; D might be TRBD1 (6 bases). The DNA for the CDR3 is TGTGCCAGCAGAGGGGGGGCGGGATATGGCTACACCTTC. It codes for CASRGGAGYGYTF.